A selection of T cell receptor beta chains follows, all from one sample in a study of cytomegalovirus exposure and HLA in healthy donors. Using immunoSEQ multiplex PCR, the repertoire was profiled, and TCRdb retains in-frame clones only, with some absent. Seen here are roughly 140,000 clones, around 88% observed once, and the top ten hold roughly 7.7%. Sequences were obtained from PBMCs. The origin of the receptors is a woman younger than 30 in good health and CMV-seropositive. CDR3s include the opening cysteine and the closing phenylalanine or tryptophan.

V gene: TRBV6-5; J gene: TRBJ2-2; CDR3 protein: CASSSRELFF
V gene: TRBV7-9; J gene: TRBJ1-4; CDR3 protein: CASSLVTGLGNEKLFF
V gene: TRBV28; J gene: TRBJ1-1; CDR3 protein: CASSFPKAFF
V gene: TRBV2; J gene: TRBJ1-1; CDR3 protein: CASPTEAFF
V gene: TRBV5-4; J gene: TRBJ2-7; CDR3 protein: CASSLAGGNYEQYF
V gene: TRBV7-7; J gene: TRBJ1-5; CDR3 protein: CASSSRGIRGNQPQHF
V gene: TRBV2; J gene: TRBJ2-7; CDR3 protein: CASSEVPGEQYF
V gene: TRBV4-2; J gene: TRBJ1-4; CDR3 protein: CASSQDRVMDRGEKLFF
V gene: TRBV6-1; J gene: TRBJ1-4; CDR3 protein: CASSERGEKLFF
V gene: TRBV7-2; J gene: TRBJ2-3; CDR3 protein: CASSRDSSGGADTQYF